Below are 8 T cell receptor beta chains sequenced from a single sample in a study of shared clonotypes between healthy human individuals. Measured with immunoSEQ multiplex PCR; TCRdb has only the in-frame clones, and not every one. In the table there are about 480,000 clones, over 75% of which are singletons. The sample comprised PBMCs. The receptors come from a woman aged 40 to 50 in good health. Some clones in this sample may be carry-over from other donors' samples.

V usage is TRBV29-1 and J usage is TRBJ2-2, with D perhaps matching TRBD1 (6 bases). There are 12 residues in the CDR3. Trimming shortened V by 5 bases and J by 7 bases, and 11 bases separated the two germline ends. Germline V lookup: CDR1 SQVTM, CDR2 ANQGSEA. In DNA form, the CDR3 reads TGCAGCGTTTCCACAGGGAACGGGGAGCTGTTTTTT. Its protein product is CSVSTGNGELFF.

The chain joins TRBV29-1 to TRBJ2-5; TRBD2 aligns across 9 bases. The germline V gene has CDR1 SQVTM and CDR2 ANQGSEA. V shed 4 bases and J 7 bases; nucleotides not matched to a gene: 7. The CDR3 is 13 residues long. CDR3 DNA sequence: TGCAGCGTTGCGCTAGCGGGGCGAGGGACCCAGTACTTC. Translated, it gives CSVALAGRGTQYF.

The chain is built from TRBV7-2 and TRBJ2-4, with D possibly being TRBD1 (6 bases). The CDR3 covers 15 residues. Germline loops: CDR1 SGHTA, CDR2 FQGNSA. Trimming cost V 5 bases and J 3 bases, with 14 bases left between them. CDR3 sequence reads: CASSPRVGGKNIQYF. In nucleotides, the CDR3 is TGTGCCAGCAGCCCAAGGGTAGGGGGCAAAAACATTCAGTACTTC.

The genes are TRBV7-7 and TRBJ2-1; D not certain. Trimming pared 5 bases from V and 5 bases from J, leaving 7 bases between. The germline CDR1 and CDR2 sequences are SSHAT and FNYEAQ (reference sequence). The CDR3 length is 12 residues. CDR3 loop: CASSPSHNEQFF. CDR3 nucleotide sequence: TGTGCCAGCAGCCCGTCTCACAATGAGCAGTTCTTC.

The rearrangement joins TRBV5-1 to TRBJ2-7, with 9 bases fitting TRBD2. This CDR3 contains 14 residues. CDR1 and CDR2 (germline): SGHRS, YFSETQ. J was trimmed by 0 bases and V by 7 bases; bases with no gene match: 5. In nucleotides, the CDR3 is TGCGCCAGCGGTATAGCGGGAGACTCCTACGAGCAGTACTTC. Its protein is CASGIAGDSYEQYF.

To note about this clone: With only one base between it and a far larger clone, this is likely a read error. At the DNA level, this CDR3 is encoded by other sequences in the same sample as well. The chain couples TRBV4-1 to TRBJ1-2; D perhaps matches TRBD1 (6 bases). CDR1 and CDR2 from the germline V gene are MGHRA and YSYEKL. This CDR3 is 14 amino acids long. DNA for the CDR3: TGCGCCAGCAGCCCCGGACAGATGAACTATGGCTACACATTC. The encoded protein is CASSPGQMNYGYTF.

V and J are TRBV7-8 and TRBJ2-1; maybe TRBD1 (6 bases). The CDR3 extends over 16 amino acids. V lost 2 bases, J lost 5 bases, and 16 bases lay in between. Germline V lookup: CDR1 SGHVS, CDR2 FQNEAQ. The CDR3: CASSLTPGQFNNEQFF. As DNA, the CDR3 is TGTGCCAGCAGCTTAACCCCCGGACAGTTTAACAATGAGCAGTTCTTC.

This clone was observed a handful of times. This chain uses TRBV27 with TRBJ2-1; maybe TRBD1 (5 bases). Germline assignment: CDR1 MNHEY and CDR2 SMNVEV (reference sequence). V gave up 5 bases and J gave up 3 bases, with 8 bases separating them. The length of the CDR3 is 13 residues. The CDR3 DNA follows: TGTGCCAGCAGTAAAAGGGGCTACAATGAGCAGTTCTTC. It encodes CASSKRGYNEQFF.